This entry lists 21 T cell receptor beta chains sequenced from one sample in a study of cytomegalovirus exposure and HLA in healthy donors. The method was immunoSEQ multiplex PCR; TCRdb's version includes in-frame clones alone and lacks a portion of them. Among some 150,000 clones listed, more than 70% were seen once. Sequenced input: PBMCs. Receptors originate from a man younger than 35 in good health and CMV-seronegative.

In nucleotides, the CDR3 is TGTGCCAGCAGCCGACAGGGACTAGGATCTCCCGAGCAGTACTTC. Translating it yields CASSRQGLGSPEQYF. The chain carries TRBV4-2 and TRBJ2-7; maybe TRBD2 (8 bases). Trimming took 4 bases from V and 6 from J, leaving 19 bases between them. The CDR3 consists of 15 residues. Germline CDR1 is LGHNA and CDR2 is YNFKEQ.

This clone appeared once. The genes are TRBV7-8 and TRBJ1-4; D call uncertain. The CDR3 length is 15 residues. The germline CDR1 and CDR2 sequences are SGHVS and FQNEAQ. V was pared by 4 bases and J by 0 bases, with 9 bases between. The CDR3, as DNA: TGTGCCAGCAGCTCCTCACATACAACTAATGAAAAACTGTTTTTT. This sequence encodes CASSSSHTTNEKLFF.

The chain combines TRBV29-1 with TRBJ1-1, with 11 bases matching TRBD1. J was trimmed by 5 bases and V by 5 bases; bases with no gene match: 4. The CDR3 runs to 13 residues. The germline gives CDR1 SQVTM, CDR2 ANQGSEA. CDR3 in DNA: TGCAGCGTTCAGGGACAGGGGGGTACTGAAGCTTTCTTT. It yields the protein CSVQGQGGTEAFF.

V and J are TRBV27 and TRBJ2-1, with D maybe TRBD1 (6 bases). The V and J ends lost 9 bases and 6 bases respectively, with 6 bases between them. The CDR3 consists of 10 residues. Germline loops: CDR1 MNHEY, CDR2 SMNVEV (reference sequence). CDR3 sequence reads: CARGGNEQFF. The CDR3 nucleotides are TGTGCCAGAGGGGGCAATGAGCAGTTCTTC.

CDR3 residues: CASSPLQGAGYEQYV. In DNA form, the CDR3 reads TGTGCCAGCTCACCATTACAGGGGGCCGGCTACGAGCAGTACGTC. V is TRBV18 and J is TRBJ2-7; 9 bases are shared with TRBD1. From germline, CDR1 is KGHSH and CDR2 LQKENI. J was trimmed by 3 bases and V by 2 bases; bases with no gene match: 5. The CDR3 is 15 amino acids.

V and J are TRBV19 and TRBJ1-5; D might be TRBD1 (5 bases). Trimming took off 7 bases at V and 0 bases at J, with 13 bases between the two ends. The CDR3 totals 15 residues. The germline V gene encodes CDR1 LNHDA and CDR2 SQIVND (reference sequence). The DNA for the CDR3 is TGTGCCAGTACGAACCAGGGCTATAGCAATCAGCCCCAGCATTTT. Encoded protein: CASTNQGYSNQPQHF.

V usage is TRBV2 and J usage is TRBJ2-3, with 10 bases identical to TRBD2. The germline CDR1 and CDR2 sequences are SNHLY and FYNNEI. V was pared by 4 bases and J by 5 bases, with 9 bases of the junction left unmatched. CDR3 length: 16 amino acids. The CDR3 loop reads CASSGVAGGGIDTQYF. The CDR3 DNA reads as TGTGCCAGCAGTGGCGTAGCGGGAGGAGGTATAGATACGCAGTATTTT. The full variable domain, rest sourced from reference TRBV2 and TRBJ2-3, is EPEVTQTPSHQVTQMGQEVILRCVPISNHLYFYWYRQILGQKVEFLVSFYNNEISEKSEIFDDQFSVERPDGSNFTLKIRSTKLEDSAMYFCASSGVAGGGIDTQYFGPGTRLTVL.

The J gene is TRBJ1-1, the V gene TRBV7-8, with unresolved D. The CDR3 totals 12 residues. The V and J ends lost 5 bases and 7 bases respectively, with 11 bases between them. In germline, CDR1 is SGHVS, CDR2 FQNEAQ. This CDR3 is CASSLLRDEAFF. CDR3 DNA: TGTGCCAGCAGCCTACTGAGGGATGAAGCTTTCTTT.

The rearrangement joins TRBV19 to TRBJ2-3; no definite D call. Germline V gene lookup returns CDR1 LNHDA and CDR2 SQIVND (reference sequence). The CDR3 spans 11 residues. V lost 4 bases to trimming and J lost 8 bases, with 7 bases between them. The CDR3 reads CASSTGATQYF. The DNA of the CDR3 is TGTGCCAGTAGTACCGGAGCTACGCAGTATTTT. Filled out from reference TRBV19 and TRBJ2-3, the complete variable domain reads DGGITQSPKYLFRKEGQNVTLSCEQNLNHDAMYWYRQDPGQGLRLIYYSQIVNDFQKGDIAEGYSVSREKKESFPLTVTSAQKNPTAFYLCASSTGATQYFGPGTRLTVL.

V is TRBV7-9 and J is TRBJ2-3; 8 bases align to TRBD2. Germline CDR1 and CDR2: SEHNR and FQNEAQ (reference sequence). The ends lost 4 bases at V and 7 bases at J; junction bases unmatched: 7. This CDR3 has 14 amino acids. The CDR3 region is CASSYSGMMNTQYF. The CDR3 nucleotides are TGTGCCAGCAGCTATAGCGGGATGATGAATACGCAGTATTTT.

This chain joins TRBV6-5 and TRBJ2-1; 8 bases are shared with TRBD2. The trim removed 2 bases at V and 4 bases at J, leaving 7 bases unmatched. This CDR3 contains 16 residues. The germline V gene encodes CDR1 MNHEY and CDR2 SVGAGI. The CDR3 DNA sequence: TGTGCCAGCAGTTACCGGCCAGCGGGAGAGTACAATGAGCAGTTCTTC. It translates to CASSYRPAGEYNEQFF.

The gene calls are TRBV5-1 and TRBJ1-1; TRBD1 is a possible D gene (6 bases). Trimming cost V 4 bases and J 1 base, with 17 bases left between them. Germline V gives CDR1 SGHRS, CDR2 YFSETQ. CDR3 size: 16 residues. CDR3 sequence: CASSQPEKTGNTEAFF. The DNA for the CDR3 is TGCGCCAGCAGCCAACCCGAAAAGACAGGGAACACTGAAGCTTTCTTT.

The genes are TRBV19 and TRBJ1-3; unclear D gene. The CDR3 has 12 amino acids. Germline V gene sequence: CDR1 LNHDA, CDR2 SQIVND (reference sequence). Trimming left V 6 bases short and J 4 bases short, with 7 bases between. Here the CDR3 DNA reads TGTGCCAGTAGCCAGGCCGGAAACACCATATATTTT. It yields the protein CASSQAGNTIYF.

The chain has TRBV9 and TRBJ2-7, with TRBD2 identical over 9 bases. This CDR3 has 17 residues. Germline V gives CDR1 SGDLS, CDR2 YYNGEE. Trimming at V came to 3 bases and at J to 1 base, leaving 11 bases not matched to a gene. For the CDR3, the DNA is TGTGCCAGCAGCGCGAGGGGGGGGACTAGCCTATCCTACGAGCAGTACTTC. Protein: CASSARGGTSLSYEQYF.

This chain uses TRBV18 with TRBJ2-1, with 8 bases lining up with TRBD1. Germline V lookup: CDR1 KGHSH, CDR2 LQKENI. V lost 2 bases, J lost 7 bases, and 7 bases stayed unmatched. The CDR3 loop spans 15 amino acids. In DNA form, the CDR3 reads TGTGCCAGCTCACCATCCCGGACAGGGTCAAATGAGCAGTTCTTC. Amino acids: CASSPSRTGSNEQFF.

CDR3 nucleotide sequence: TGTGCCAGCTCACGACAGGGGACTAATGAAAAACTGTTTTTT. It codes for CASSRQGTNEKLFF. V usage is TRBV18 and J usage is TRBJ1-4; TRBD1 matches 8 bases. The CDR3 is 14 amino acids. Germline V gene data show CDR1 as KGHSH and CDR2 as LQKENI. V lost 4 bases and J lost 2; bases outside the gene matches: 0. Based on the CDR3 plus reference TRBV18 and TRBJ1-4, the full variable domain is NAGVMQNPRHLVRRRGQEARLRCSPMKGHSHVYWYRQLPEEGLKFMVYLQKENIIDESGMPKERFSAEFPKEGPSILRIQQVVRGDSAAYFCASSRQGTNEKLFFGSGTQLSVL.

The V call is TRBV5-1, the J call TRBJ2-6; unclear D gene. Trimming pared 0 bases from V and 0 bases from J, leaving 13 bases between. The CDR3 spans 18 residues. CDR1 is SGHRS and CDR2 is YFSETQ in the germline V gene. CDR3 DNA: TGCGCCAGCAGCTTGGGCCCCGTGGGCTCCTCTGGGGCCAACGTCCTGACTTTC. Its translation: CASSLGPVGSSGANVLTF.

This rearrangement joins TRBV6-6 to TRBJ2-7; 8 bases agree with TRBD2. The germline CDR1 and CDR2 sequences are MNHNY and SVGAGI (reference sequence). The junction had 7 bases not matched to a gene; V was cut back by 11 bases and J by 1 base. The CDR3 runs 13 residues. The CDR3 nucleotides read TGTGCCGCTTGGCGGGAGGAATCCTACGAGCAGTACTTC. Translated, it gives CAAWREESYEQYF.

The chain couples TRBV27 to TRBJ2-3; 9 nucleotides line up with TRBD1. There are 15 residues in the CDR3. Germline V gene sequence: CDR1 MNHEY, CDR2 SMNVEV (reference sequence). J lost 4 bases, V lost 5 bases, and 7 bases had no gene match. The CDR3 spells CASSIRTGVPDTQYF. The CDR3 DNA is TGTGCCAGCAGTATAAGGACAGGGGTCCCAGATACGCAGTATTTT.

The gene calls are TRBV4-2 and TRBJ1-1; a weak D match, TRBD1 (5 bases). This CDR3 is 11 amino acids long. The germline gives CDR1 LGHNA, CDR2 YNFKEQ. V lost 6 bases to trimming and J lost 4 bases, with 6 bases between them. Here the CDR3 reads CASRGGTEAFF. The CDR3 DNA reads as TGTGCCAGCAGGGGGGGCACTGAAGCTTTCTTT.

The J gene is TRBJ2-7, the V gene TRBV10-1, with TRBD1 matching 9 bases. Germline CDR1 and CDR2: WNHNN and SYGVQD (reference sequence). This CDR3 has 15 residues. V trimming: 6 bases; J trimming: 4 bases; junction bases outside the gene matches: 10. The CDR3 DNA reads TGCGCCAGCAGCCTCGACGGGACAGGGTCGTACGAGCAGTACTTC. This gives the protein CASSLDGTGSYEQYF.